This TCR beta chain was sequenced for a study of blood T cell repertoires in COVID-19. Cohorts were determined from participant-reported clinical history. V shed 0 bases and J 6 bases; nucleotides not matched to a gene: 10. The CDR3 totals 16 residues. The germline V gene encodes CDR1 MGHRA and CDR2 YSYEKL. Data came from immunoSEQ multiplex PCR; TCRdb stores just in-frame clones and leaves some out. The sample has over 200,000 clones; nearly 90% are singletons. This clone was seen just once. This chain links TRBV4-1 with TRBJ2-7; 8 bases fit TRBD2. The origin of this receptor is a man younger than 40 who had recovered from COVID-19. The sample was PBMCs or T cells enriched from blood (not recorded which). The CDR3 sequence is CASSQESGGLVAEQYF. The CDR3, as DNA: TGCGCCAGCAGCCAAGAGTCTGGGGGACTAGTCGCCGAGCAGTACTTC.